Listed below are T cell receptor beta chains from one sample, sequenced in a study of cytomegalovirus exposure and HLA in healthy donors. Some clones are missing from TCRdb's copy, which holds only in-frame ones; the method was immunoSEQ multiplex PCR. The table has 85,000 to 120,000 clones, about 95% seen once. Specimen: PBMCs. These receptors all stem from a woman aged 18-29 years in good health and CMV-seronegative. CDR3s include the opening cysteine and the closing phenylalanine or tryptophan. Each record gives: clone size, J gene, V gene, D gene, CDR3 DNA, CDR3 protein. A D gene is named only where the DNA matches it firmly. Clone size, where shown, is once, few, many, or a class for clones that have expanded.

clone size: -; J gene: TRBJ2-3; V gene: TRBV5-1; D gene: -; CDR3 DNA: TGCGCCAGCAGCTTGTGGGCTGGGCCCTCGGTAGATACGCAGTATTTT; CDR3 protein: CASSLWAGPSVDTQYF
clone size: once; J gene: TRBJ1-6; V gene: TRBV5-5; D gene: -; CDR3 DNA: TGTGCCAGCAGCCTGCTGGGTGGCTCAGGGAATTCACCCCTCCACTTT; CDR3 protein: CASSLLGGSGNSPLHF
clone size: -; J gene: TRBJ2-1; V gene: TRBV7-2; D gene: -; CDR3 DNA: TGTGCCAGCAGCCCTTCCGGGTCCTCCCGGGGTGAGCAGTTCTTC; CDR3 protein: CASSPSGSSRGEQFF
clone size: -; J gene: TRBJ2-7; V gene: TRBV4-3; D gene: TRBD1; CDR3 DNA: TGCGCCAGCAGCCAACTCCGAGGGGGCCGCTACGAGCAGTACTTC; CDR3 protein: CASSQLRGGRYEQYF
clone size: -; J gene: TRBJ2-3; V gene: TRBV5-6; D gene: -; CDR3 DNA: TGTGCCAGCAGCTTGGAGCATGATACGCAGTATTTT; CDR3 protein: CASSLEHDTQYF
clone size: -; J gene: TRBJ1-2; V gene: TRBV9; D gene: TRBD1; CDR3 DNA: TGTGCCAGCAGCCCGTCGACAGGGCGCGGCTACACCTTC; CDR3 protein: CASSPSTGRGYTF
clone size: -; J gene: TRBJ2-1; V gene: TRBV6-1; D gene: -; CDR3 DNA: TGTGCCAGCAGTGATCGCGCTAGCGAGTACAATGAGCAGTTCTTC; CDR3 protein: CASSDRASEYNEQFF
clone size: -; J gene: TRBJ2-3; V gene: TRBV5-1; D gene: -; CDR3 DNA: TGCGCCAGCAGCTTCCTCACAGGGCTGACAGATACGCAGTATTTT; CDR3 protein: CASSFLTGLTDTQYF
clone size: -; J gene: TRBJ2-3; V gene: TRBV21-1; D gene: -; CDR3 DNA: TGTGCCAGCAGGTGCGGGGGGGCAGGTCGTCATGGTACGCAGTATTTT; CDR3 protein: CASRCGGAGRHGTQYF
clone size: -; J gene: TRBJ2-2; V gene: TRBV27; D gene: TRBD1; CDR3 DNA: TGTGCCAGCAGTTCCCAGAGACAGGGTCATTCGAAAACCGGGGAGCTGTTTTTT; CDR3 protein: CASSSQRQGHSKTGELFF
clone size: -; J gene: TRBJ2-2; V gene: TRBV9; D gene: -; CDR3 DNA: TGTGCCAGCGGGGGAGGGAACACCGGGGAGCTGTTTTTT; CDR3 protein: CASGGGNTGELFF
clone size: -; J gene: TRBJ2-7; V gene: TRBV27; D gene: -; CDR3 DNA: TGTGCCAGCAGACTGACAGAAACATACGAGCAGTACTTC; CDR3 protein: CASRLTETYEQYF
clone size: -; J gene: TRBJ2-5; V gene: TRBV7-8; D gene: -; CDR3 DNA: TGTGCCAGCAGCTTAGGGGGGCCACAAGAGACCCAGTACTTC; CDR3 protein: CASSLGGPQETQYF
clone size: -; J gene: TRBJ1-5; V gene: TRBV4-1; D gene: -; CDR3 DNA: TGCGCCAGCAGCCAAAATATTAATCAGCCCCAGCATTTT; CDR3 protein: CASSQNINQPQHF
clone size: -; J gene: TRBJ2-7; V gene: TRBV21-1; D gene: -; CDR3 DNA: TGTGCCAGCAGGGAAACAGGGATCCACGAGCAGTACTTC; CDR3 protein: CASRETGIHEQYF
clone size: -; J gene: TRBJ2-5; V gene: TRBV6-1; D gene: TRBD2; CDR3 DNA: TGTGCCAGCAGTGAAGATGCGGGAGGGCAAGAGACCCAGTACTTC; CDR3 protein: CASSEDAGGQETQYF
clone size: -; J gene: TRBJ2-7; V gene: TRBV19; D gene: -; CDR3 DNA: TGTGCCAGTAGTATATTGTCCGCTGGGACACTATCTCCCTACGAGCAGTACTTC; CDR3 protein: CASSILSAGTLSPYEQYF
clone size: -; J gene: TRBJ2-7; V gene: TRBV5-1; D gene: TRBD2; CDR3 DNA: TGCGCCAGCAGCTTGGAGGGCGGAGCGGGGCACGAGCAGTACTTC; CDR3 protein: CASSLEGGAGHEQYF
clone size: -; J gene: TRBJ2-3; V gene: TRBV6-5; D gene: -; CDR3 DNA: TGTGCCAGCAGTTTCCGGGATACGCAGTATTTT; CDR3 protein: CASSFRDTQYF
clone size: -; J gene: TRBJ1-4; V gene: TRBV4-3; D gene: -; CDR3 DNA: TGCGCCAGCAGCCAAGGAGGAGTCGATGTCGGGGAAAAACTGTTTTTT; CDR3 protein: CASSQGGVDVGEKLFF
clone size: -; J gene: TRBJ2-3; V gene: TRBV5-6; D gene: -; CDR3 DNA: TGTGCCAGCAGTCTTGGGCGGGATGGCACAGATACGCAGTATTTT; CDR3 protein: CASSLGRDGTDTQYF
clone size: -; J gene: TRBJ1-2; V gene: TRBV5-4; D gene: -; CDR3 DNA: TGTGCCAGCACCTCCCCGGACAGTGGCTACACCTTC; CDR3 protein: CASTSPDSGYTF
clone size: -; J gene: TRBJ1-1; V gene: TRBV7-9; D gene: -; CDR3 DNA: TGTGCGGCGGGAACTGAAGCTTTCTTT; CDR3 protein: CAAGTEAFF
clone size: -; J gene: TRBJ1-5; V gene: TRBV4-2; D gene: TRBD1; CDR3 DNA: TGTGCCAGCAGCCCTCATACAGGGGGAGGTCAGCCCCAGCATTTT; CDR3 protein: CASSPHTGGGQPQHF
clone size: -; J gene: TRBJ1-5; V gene: TRBV5-8; D gene: -; CDR3 DNA: TGTGCCAGCAGCTTAGGAGCCTCCAATCAGCCCCAGCATTTT; CDR3 protein: CASSLGASNQPQHF
clone size: -; J gene: TRBJ1-3; V gene: TRBV30; D gene: TRBD1; CDR3 DNA: TGTGCCTGGAGCGACTCCGGGACAGGGTACGGAAACACCATATATTTT; CDR3 protein: CAWSDSGTGYGNTIYF
clone size: -; J gene: TRBJ1-5; V gene: TRBV27; D gene: TRBD1; CDR3 DNA: TGTGCCAGCAAACCGGGACAGGGTGCAGAGATGCCCCAGCATTTT; CDR3 protein: CASKPGQGAEMPQHF
clone size: once; J gene: TRBJ2-2; V gene: TRBV9; D gene: -; CDR3 DNA: TGTGCCAGCAGCGTAGTTATCGGGGAGCTGTTTTTT; CDR3 protein: CASSVVIGELFF